These T cell receptor beta chains were read from a single sample in a study of blood T cell repertoires in COVID-19. Sequencing used immunoSEQ multiplex PCR; TCRdb keeps in-frame clones, though not all of them. The profile shows around 250,000 clones, 86% of them singletons. The sequencing input was peripheral blood. The receptors derive from a man in his thirties or forties who had recovered from COVID-19. The CDR3 runs from the conserved cysteine through the conserved F or W. Only part of the rows carry a size: once, few, many, or a class if the clone is expanded.

size: NA; J: TRBJ2-1; V: TRBV6-2/TRBV6-3; CDR3: CASSYGLAVVNEQFF
size: few; J: TRBJ2-7; V: TRBV29-1; CDR3: CSVFDSHSYEQYF
size: NA; J: TRBJ1-1; V: TRBV4-3; CDR3: CASSQEGQGLWGEAFF
size: NA; J: TRBJ2-5; V: TRBV24-1; CDR3: CATSDGGETQYF
size: NA; J: TRBJ2-1; V: TRBV11-2; CDR3: CASSSRGTLRNEQFF
size: NA; J: TRBJ1-2; V: TRBV19; CDR3: CASSMDRGAGGYTF
size: NA; J: TRBJ1-2; V: TRBV25-1; CDR3: CASSEYNRDGYTF
size: few; J: TRBJ1-5; V: TRBV19; CDR3: CASIHTGMGSNQPQHF
size: NA; J: TRBJ1-2; V: TRBV27; CDR3: CASSPFDRGETYGYTF
size: NA; J: TRBJ2-5; V: TRBV7-9; CDR3: CASSYGGWRETQYF
size: NA; J: TRBJ1-2; V: TRBV21-1; CDR3: CASSEDRGRRGYTF
size: once; J: TRBJ1-1; V: TRBV4-3; CDR3: CASSQGYRGKEAFF
size: NA; J: TRBJ1-2; V: TRBV10-1; CDR3: CASSESRRGRYGYTF
size: NA; J: TRBJ2-1; V: TRBV12-3/TRBV12-4; CDR3: CASSYRAHNEQFF
size: NA; J: TRBJ2-7; V: TRBV5-5; CDR3: CASSWGTGDNEQYF
size: few; J: TRBJ2-7; V: TRBV10-1; CDR3: CASGGGYEQYF
size: NA; J: TRBJ1-1; V: TRBV6-5; CDR3: CASSYINRGGTEAFF
size: NA; J: TRBJ1-2; V: TRBV4-1; CDR3: CASSQEDRDNYGYTF
size: NA; J: TRBJ1-5; V: TRBV7-9; CDR3: CASSWAGHSNQPQHF
size: NA; J: TRBJ2-7; V: TRBV25-1; CDR3: CASKGGNYEQYF
size: NA; J: TRBJ2-7; V: TRBV18; CDR3: CASSPLGGGGPEQYF
size: NA; J: TRBJ2-5; V: TRBV9; CDR3: CASSVGPQETQYF
size: NA; J: TRBJ1-1; V: TRBV12-3/TRBV12-4; CDR3: CAGGQGPEAFF
size: NA; J: TRBJ1-1; V: TRBV27; CDR3: CASSLVGQRLNTEAFF
size: few; J: TRBJ1-4; V: TRBV19; CDR3: CASSHPRQGDEKLFF
size: NA; J: TRBJ1-5; V: TRBV5-4; CDR3: CASSLGGGENQPQHF
size: NA; J: TRBJ1-4; V: TRBV11-2; CDR3: CASSLGGPVGEKLFF
size: NA; J: TRBJ2-7; V: TRBV14; CDR3: CASSQDRGVLVSEQYF
size: NA; J: TRBJ1-5; V: TRBV15; CDR3: CATSRDLAGGQPQHF
size: few; J: TRBJ1-5; V: TRBV7-9; CDR3: CASSGSSNQPQHF
size: NA; J: TRBJ2-3; V: TRBV7-8; CDR3: CASSFAQGPETQYF
size: NA; J: TRBJ2-5; V: TRBV7-2; CDR3: CASSLNRGLQETQYF
size: once; J: TRBJ1-2; V: TRBV10-3; CDR3: CAISDGRQGGYGYTF
size: NA; J: TRBJ2-7; V: TRBV5-1; CDR3: CASRLREIPYEQYF
size: NA; J: TRBJ1-2; V: TRBV6-4; CDR3: CASSDSIAGIAGYTF
size: NA; J: TRBJ2-7; V: TRBV7-9; CDR3: CASSLRGLDEQYF
size: NA; J: TRBJ2-5; V: TRBV19; CDR3: CASSIGLRQETQYF
size: NA; J: TRBJ1-6; V: TRBV12-3/TRBV12-4; CDR3: CASRGRDSPLHF
size: few; J: TRBJ2-7; V: TRBV24-1; CDR3: CATSSSRDRDHVWRDEQYF
size: NA; J: TRBJ2-7; V: TRBV7-2; CDR3: CASQPPGLPYEQYF
size: once; J: TRBJ1-2; V: TRBV18; CDR3: CASSPEGYGYTF
size: NA; J: TRBJ2-7; V: TRBV5-4; CDR3: CASSPGDPTYEQYF
size: NA; J: TRBJ2-1; V: TRBV6-5; CDR3: CASGTSGGEQFF
size: NA; J: TRBJ1-1; V: TRBV12-3/TRBV12-4; CDR3: CASSLKTETEAFF
size: NA; J: TRBJ2-7; V: TRBV27; CDR3: CAVFAGVEQYF
size: NA; J: TRBJ2-1; V: TRBV6-9; CDR3: CASSSRPVSDRLSSYNEQFF
size: NA; J: TRBJ2-5; V: TRBV5-1; CDR3: CASSLEGRGETQYF